The 9 T cell receptor beta chains presented below share a single source sample, sequenced in a study of CD8 T cells in ankylosing spondylitis. The antigens these receptors bind are not known. Study-wide results and caveats: For ankylosing spondylitis blood, a TCR beta motif of seven to nine highly homologous variants appeared characteristic.

From the 5' RACE reads, TCRdb called clonotypes with MiXCR, one entry per CDR3 protein. Found here are hundreds of thousands of distinct CDR3 sequences, 12% of them singletons; the top ten hold 0.51%. Specimen: blood, either unsorted or a sorted T cell fraction (not recorded which). These receptors all stem from a male donor with ankylosing spondylitis.

This clonotype was detected only a few times. The CDR3 DNA follows: TGTGCCAGCAGTTTTACTAGCGGGGGAGAGACCCAGTACTTC. Translated: CASSFTSGGETQYF. The V call is TRBV12-3 or TRBV12-4, the J call TRBJ2-5, with 11 bases lining up with TRBD2. The trim removed 3 bases at V and 4 bases at J, leaving 1 base unmatched. CDR3 length: 14 residues.

This clonotype came up a few times. J is TRBJ1-1 and V is TRBV4-3, with D perhaps TRBD1 (6 bases). The CDR3 loop spans 15 amino acids. The germline V gene has CDR1 LGHNA and CDR2 YSLEER. Trimming took off 1 base at V and 1 base at J, with 10 bases between the two ends. The CDR3 loop reads CASSQGRQENTEAFF. As DNA, the CDR3 is TGCGCCAGCAGCCAAGGAAGACAGGAGAACACTGAAGCTTTCTTT.

The table lists this clonotype with a few counts. V usage is TRBV7-2 and J usage is TRBJ1-6; unclear D gene. This CDR3 spans 17 amino acids. Germline loops: CDR1 SGHTA, CDR2 FQGNSA. Trimming shortened V by 7 bases and J by 0 bases, and 16 bases separated the two germline ends. CDR3 protein: CASINRRGSSYNSPLHF. CDR3 bases: TGTGCCAGCATCAATCGGCGGGGAAGCTCCTATAATTCACCCCTCCACTTT. Full variable domain (remainder filled in from reference TRBV7-2 and TRBJ1-6): GAGVSQSPSNKVTEKGKDVELRCDPISGHTALYWYRQSLGQGLEFLIYFQGNSAPDKSGLPSDRFSAERTGGSVSTLTIQRTQQEDSAVYLCASINRRGSSYNSPLHFGNGTRLTVT.

This chain uses TRBV20-1 with TRBJ2-7, with a weak D call TRBD2 (6 bases). This CDR3 spans 14 amino acids. From germline, CDR1 is DFQATT and CDR2 SNEGSKA (reference sequence). Deletions cut 6 bases from V and 0 bases from J, with 15 bases between. CDR3: CSATRLGGSYEQYF. CDR3 nucleotide sequence: TGCAGTGCCACCCGGCTGGGGGGCTCCTACGAGCAGTACTTC.

The V call is TRBV7-2, the J call TRBJ1-1; 7 bases fit TRBD1. Germline CDR1 SGHTA, CDR2 FQGNSA. The CDR3 sequence is 16 residues long. V was pared by 5 bases and J by 1 base, with 10 bases of the junction left unmatched. CDR3 bases: TGTGCCAGCAGCCGTTCTAGGGACAGCTCGAACACTGAAGCTTTCTTT. Translating gives CASSRSRDSSNTEAFF.

This clonotype was counted only a few times. An end of the junction differs from the germline gene, which may be a read error. This chain connects TRBV6-2 or TRBV6-3 to TRBJ1-2; 8 bases line up with TRBD1. CDR3 size: 15 residues. Germline CDR1 and CDR2: MNHEY and SVGEGT. The CDR3 sequence: CATSTRRQGTFGYTF. The CDR3 region has the DNA TGTGCCACCAGTACGAGAAGACAGGGGACGTTTGGCTACACCTTC.

This clonotype was counted only a few times. This sequence joins TRBV11-2 and TRBJ2-5; D not resolved. The CDR3 is made up of 12 amino acids. Germline lookup yields CDR1 SGHAT and CDR2 FQNNGV. V shed 5 bases and J shed 2 bases, with 6 bases lying between them. CDR3 loop: CASSPWQETQYF. Here the CDR3 DNA reads TGTGCCAGCAGCCCCTGGCAAGAGACCCAGTACTTC. Drawing the rest from reference TRBV11-2 and TRBJ2-5, the complete variable domain is EAGVAQSPRYKIIEKRQSVAFWCNPISGHATLYWYQQILGQGPKLLIQFQNNGVVDDSQLPKDRFSAERLKGVDSTLKIQPAKLEDSAVYLCASSPWQETQYFGPGTRLLVL.

There are a few counts of this clonotype. This sequence joins TRBV20-1 and TRBJ1-2; D unresolved. V lost 8 bases and J lost 6, with 22 bases in between. The length of the CDR3 is 14 residues. Germline V gene data show CDR1 as DFQATT and CDR2 as SNEGSKA (reference sequence). In nucleotides, the CDR3 is TGCAGTTTCGATCGGGAAGGGAGGTCGGATGGCTACACCTTC. Translating gives CSFDREGRSDGYTF.

This clonotype has at least ten counts. The V gene is TRBV7-2, the J gene TRBJ2-1; 7 bases agree with TRBD1. CDR3 length: 15 residues. The V gene's germline CDR1 is SGHTA and CDR2 FQGNSA. V was pared by 2 bases and J by 4 bases, with 5 bases of the junction left unmatched. CDR3 sequence (DNA): TGTGCCAGCAGCTTACGAGACAGGGAATACAATGAGCAGTTCTTC. It specifies CASSLRDREYNEQFF.